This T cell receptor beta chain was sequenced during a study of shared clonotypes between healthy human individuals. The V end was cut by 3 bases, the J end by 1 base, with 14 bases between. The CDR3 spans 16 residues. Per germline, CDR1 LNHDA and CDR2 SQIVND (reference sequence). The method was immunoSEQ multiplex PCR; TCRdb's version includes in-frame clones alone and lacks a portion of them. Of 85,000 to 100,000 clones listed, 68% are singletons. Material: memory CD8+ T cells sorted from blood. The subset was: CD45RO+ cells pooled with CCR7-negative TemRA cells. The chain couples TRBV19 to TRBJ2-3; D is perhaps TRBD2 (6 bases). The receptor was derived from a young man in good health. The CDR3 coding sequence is TGTGCCAGTAGTATGGTTGAGACGGGAGGCACAGATACGCAGTATTTT. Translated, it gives CASSMVETGGTDTQYF.